These 32 T cell receptor beta chains originate from one sample sequenced in a study of blood T cell repertoires in COVID-19. The table came from immunoSEQ multiplex PCR; TCRdb's copy has only in-frame clones and leaves some out. The data show approximately 250,000 clones, around 93% seen once. Material for sequencing was PBMCs or T cells enriched from blood (not recorded which). The receptor set was obtained from a man aged 35-49 years who had been exposed to COVID-19.

This clone appeared a single time. V gene TRBV11-3 combines with J gene TRBJ1-6; unclear D gene. The CDR3 runs 16 residues. Germline V CDR1 and CDR2: SGHNT, YENEEA. Trimming cost V 5 bases and J 0 bases, with 11 bases left between them. The CDR3 here is CASSKALSSYNSPLHF. The CDR3 DNA follows: TGTGCCAGCAGCAAAGCCCTAAGCTCCTATAATTCACCCCTCCACTTT.

The chain recombines TRBV5-8 with TRBJ2-7, with 7 bases identical to TRBD1. V dropped 0 bases and J dropped 5; count of bases not matched to a gene: 11. Germline CDR1 reads SGHTS; CDR2 reads YDEGEE. CDR3 length: 16 residues. CDR3: CASSLDLYRGTHEQYF. CDR3 nucleotide sequence: TGTGCCAGCAGCTTGGATCTCTACAGGGGAACCCACGAGCAGTACTTC.

This clone showed up just once. This chain links TRBV19 with TRBJ2-7; 12 nucleotides agree with TRBD2. The CDR3 is 15 residues long. In germline, CDR1 is LNHDA, CDR2 SQIVND (reference sequence). V lost 6 bases, J lost 7 bases, and 10 bases stayed unmatched. CDR3 DNA sequence: TGTGCCAGTAGCGCGGGGCTAGCGGGAGGGAGAGAGCAGTACTTC. Its protein product is CASSAGLAGGREQYF. Full variable domain (missing parts from reference TRBV19 and TRBJ2-7): DGGITQSPKYLFRKEGQNVTLSCEQNLNHDAMYWYRQDPGQGLRLIYYSQIVNDFQKGDIAEGYSVSREKKESFPLTVTSAQKNPTAFYLCASSAGLAGGREQYFGPGTRLTVT.

CDR3 protein: CAITRTGSGGNEQFF. In nucleotides, the CDR3 is TGTGCCATCACCAGGACAGGGAGTGGAGGCAATGAGCAGTTCTTC. V gene TRBV10-3 combines with J gene TRBJ2-1; TRBD1 matches at 8 bases. V lost 7 bases and J lost 6; bases outside the gene matches: 11. In germline, CDR1 is ENHRY, CDR2 SYGVKD. The CDR3 has 15 residues.

The chain uses TRBV4-1 and TRBJ2-7, with 8 bases identical to TRBD1. V lost 0 bases, J lost 0 bases, and 7 bases stayed unmatched. CDR1 MGHRA and CDR2 YSYEKL come from the germline V gene. The CDR3 sequence is 17 residues long. This CDR3 reads CASSQDSRTGTSYEQYF. The CDR3 region has the DNA TGCGCCAGCAGCCAAGATTCTAGGACAGGGACCTCCTACGAGCAGTACTTC.

The chain carries TRBV7-9 and TRBJ2-1; D not resolved. The CDR3 length is 13 residues. V was cut by 0 bases and J by 9 bases, with 9 bases left in between. CDR1 and CDR2 from the germline V gene are SEHNR and FQNEAQ (reference sequence). The CDR3 DNA is TGTGCCAGCAGCTTAGCTCCCGGTCCTGAGCAGTTCTTC. Amino acids: CASSLAPGPEQFF.

This chain links TRBV10-1 with TRBJ2-7; TRBD2 matches 8 bases. In germline, CDR1 is WNHNN, CDR2 SYGVQD (reference sequence). Germline trimming cut 5 bases from V and 3 bases from J; bases unmatched to any gene: 3. The CDR3 has 13 residues. CDR3 coding DNA: TGCGCCAGCAGTAGCGGGAGCGGCTACGAGCAGTACTTC. Translation gives CASSSGSGYEQYF.

The rearrangement uses TRBV20-1 and TRBJ1-5; D gene uncertain. Trimming took off 4 bases at V and 5 bases at J, with 18 bases between the two ends. The length of the CDR3 is 15 residues. Per the germline V gene, CDR1 is DFQATT and CDR2 is SNEGSKA (reference sequence). CDR3: CSAIENGVGHQPQHF. The DNA of the CDR3 is TGCAGTGCTATTGAAAACGGGGTGGGTCATCAGCCCCAGCATTTT.

The V and J genes are TRBV11-2 and TRBJ2-5, with D possibly TRBD2 on 5 matching bases. Germline V gene sequence: CDR1 SGHAT, CDR2 FQNNGV. The CDR3 consists of 13 residues. The CDR3 loop is CASAGNGQETQYF. The DNA of the CDR3 is TGTGCGTCGGCGGGTAATGGGCAAGAGACCCAGTACTTC.

The chain has TRBV6-5 and TRBJ2-2, with D possibly TRBD1 on 6 matching bases. CDR3 size: 14 residues. Germline loops: CDR1 MNHEY, CDR2 SVGAGI. Trimming left V 8 bases short and J 4 bases short, with 14 bases between. CDR3 region: CASSSGVVTGELFF. The CDR3 DNA follows: TGTGCCAGCTCCTCAGGGGTGGTCACCGGGGAGCTGTTTTTT.

This clone turned up a few times. This chain uses TRBV5-6 with TRBJ1-2, with D possibly matching TRBD1 (6 bases). CDR3 length: 14 amino acids. The V end lost 0 bases, the J end lost 2 bases, and 8 bases lay between the germline ends. Looked up from germline, CDR1 is SGHDT and CDR2 is YYEEEE. The CDR3 bases are TGTGCCAGCAGCTTGGGGGGGACAAACTATGGCTACACCTTC. This gives the protein CASSLGGTNYGYTF. Looking up the rest from reference TRBV5-6 and TRBJ1-2 gives the full variable domain: DAGVTQSPTHLIKTRGQQVTLRCSPKSGHDTVSWYQQALGQGPQFIFQYYEEEERQRGNFPDRFSGHQFPNYSSELNVNALLLGDSALYLCASSLGGTNYGYTFGSGTRLTVV.

V is TRBV28 and J is TRBJ2-5; 13 nucleotides agree with TRBD2. This CDR3 contains 17 residues. Germline-derived CDR1 and CDR2 are MDHEN and SYDVKM. V trimming: 0 bases; J trimming: 5 bases; junction bases outside the gene matches: 6. In DNA form, the CDR3 reads TGTGCCAGCAGTTTATGGCCGGGACTAGCGGGACGGGAGACCCAGTACTTC. Translating it yields CASSLWPGLAGRETQYF.

This chain uses TRBV19 with TRBJ1-4; possible D gene TRBD1, 6 bases. The germline CDR1 and CDR2 sequences are LNHDA and SQIVND (reference sequence). There are 14 residues in the CDR3. The ends were cut back, 3 bases at V and 6 bases at J, with 11 bases in the middle. CDR3 nucleotide sequence: TGTGCCAGTAGTATCTTAGGGGGTGATGAAAAACTGTTTTTT. Translating gives CASSILGGDEKLFF.

The J gene is TRBJ2-3, the V gene TRBV10-1, with 9 bases lining up with TRBD2. Germline assignment: CDR1 WNHNN and CDR2 SYGVQD (reference sequence). V dropped 2 bases and J dropped 5; count of bases not matched to a gene: 2. The CDR3 spans 14 residues. The CDR3 spells CASSEAGGGDTQYF. In DNA form, the CDR3 reads TGCGCCAGCAGTGAGGCGGGAGGGGGAGATACGCAGTATTTT.

This rearrangement joins TRBV12-5 to TRBJ1-2; D is undetermined. The V end was cut by 1 base, the J end by 4 bases, with 13 bases between. Germline CDR1 is LGHNT and CDR2 is FRNRAP. This CDR3 region has 15 residues. CDR3 sequence reads: CASGLGTSWAYGYTF. CDR3 in DNA: TGTGCTAGTGGTTTGGGGACTTCCTGGGCCTATGGCTACACCTTC.

This chain joins TRBV7-9 and TRBJ2-2, with 10 bases that match TRBD1. The CDR3 is 16 amino acids. Trimming removed 5 bases from V and 4 bases from J; junction bases left unmatched: 7. The germline V gene encodes CDR1 SEHNR and CDR2 FQNEAQ (reference sequence). This CDR3 is CASSRVGTGVTGELFF. In DNA form, the CDR3 reads TGTGCCAGCAGCCGGGTGGGGACAGGGGTCACCGGGGAGCTGTTTTTT.

The V gene is TRBV7-9, the J gene TRBJ2-1, with 7 bases identical to TRBD2. Germline lookup yields CDR1 SEHNR and CDR2 FQNEAQ (reference sequence). V lost 5 bases to trimming and J lost 3 bases; unmatched junction nucleotides: 10. This CDR3 contains 16 residues. The CDR3: CASSQQAGALYNEQFF. CDR3 DNA sequence: TGTGCCAGCAGCCAGCAGGCGGGAGCTCTCTACAATGAGCAGTTCTTC.

This chain uses TRBV6-5 with TRBJ2-1; D is perhaps TRBD1 (5 bases). Germline V gene lookup returns CDR1 MNHEY and CDR2 SVGAGI. This CDR3 is 13 amino acids long. V dropped 2 bases and J dropped 9 bases, with 11 bases sitting between them. The CDR3, as DNA: TGTGCCAGCAGTTACCAACATAGGGGTGAGCAGTTCTTC. Encoded protein: CASSYQHRGEQFF.

The J gene is TRBJ2-7, the V gene TRBV10-3; D is undetermined. This CDR3 contains 12 residues. Trimming shortened V by 5 bases and J by 3 bases, and 8 bases separated the two germline ends. Per germline, CDR1 ENHRY and CDR2 SYGVKD. The CDR3 DNA reads as TGTGCCATCAGTAAGGAGAGCTACGAGCAGTACTTC. This translates into CAISKESYEQYF.

V is TRBV19 and J is TRBJ2-4; a possible D gene is TRBD1 (6 bases). Per germline, CDR1 LNHDA and CDR2 SQIVND (reference sequence). V was cut by 0 bases and J by 0 bases, with 12 bases left in between. The CDR3 spans 17 residues. This CDR3 is CASSIDRQGLAKNIQYF. CDR3 coding DNA: TGTGCCAGTAGTATAGATCGTCAGGGGCTAGCCAAAAACATTCAGTACTTC.

The chain recombines TRBV4-1 with TRBJ1-1; TRBD1 might be the D (5 bases). In germline, CDR1 is MGHRA, CDR2 YSYEKL. Trimming took 0 bases from V and 12 from J, leaving 17 bases between them. The CDR3 consists of 14 residues. CDR3 region: CASSQDGRASLTFF. Written as DNA, the CDR3 is TGCGCCAGCAGCCAAGATGGCAGGGCGAGTCTAACTTTCTTT.

V gene TRBV24-1 combines with J gene TRBJ2-2; 7 bases map to TRBD1. The CDR3 extends over 17 amino acids. With V trimmed by 1 base and J by 3 bases, 7 bases remained unmatched. The germline V gene encodes CDR1 KGHDR and CDR2 SFDVKD. The CDR3 loop reads CATSDFGQGVHTGELFF. The CDR3 coding sequence is TGTGCCACCAGTGATTTTGGGCAGGGGGTTCACACCGGGGAGCTGTTTTTT.

CDR3 in amino acids: CASSYDRGDGYTF. The CDR3 nucleotides are TGTGCCAGCAGTTACGACAGGGGTGATGGCTACACCTTC. V usage is TRBV6-5 and J usage is TRBJ1-2, with 8 bases aligning to TRBD1. CDR1 and CDR2 (germline): MNHEY, SVGAGI. The J segment lost 6 bases and the V segment lost 2 bases, leaving 2 bases of the junction unmatched. CDR3 size: 13 residues.

The gene calls are TRBV28 and TRBJ1-5; no reliable D call. The germline V gene has CDR1 MDHEN and CDR2 SYDVKM. V was shortened by 6 bases and J by 0 bases, with 6 bases between the two germline ends. The CDR3 contains 13 residues. CDR3 nucleotides: TGTGCCAGCAGCGACTATAGCAATCAGCCCCAGCATTTT. Translated, it gives CASSDYSNQPQHF.

The chain links TRBV19 to TRBJ1-6; 7 bases are shared with TRBD1. CDR3 length equals 19 residues. CDR1 is LNHDA and CDR2 is SQIVND in the germline V gene (reference sequence). V was pared by 4 bases and J by 0 bases, with 12 bases of the junction left unmatched. The CDR3 protein is CASSTTDRTTSSYNSPLHF. Here the CDR3 DNA reads TGTGCCAGTAGTACAACGGACAGGACCACGAGCTCCTATAATTCACCCCTCCACTTT.

A word on this clone: Other DNA sequences of this sample code for an identical CDR3. V is TRBV5-1 and J is TRBJ1-1; 8 bases align to TRBD1. CDR1 SGHRS and CDR2 YFSETQ come from the germline V gene. V lost 4 bases to trimming and J lost 4 bases; unmatched junction nucleotides: 6. The CDR3 runs to 14 residues. The DNA for the CDR3 is TGCGCCAGCAGCCTAGAAACAGGGGGCACTGAAGCTTTCTTT. Translation gives CASSLETGGTEAFF.

V and J are TRBV9 and TRBJ2-3, with 7 nucleotides matching TRBD2. There are 14 residues in the CDR3. Unmatched junction bases numbered 6, after V lost 2 bases and J lost 6 bases. Germline CDR1 is SGDLS and CDR2 is YYNGEE. CDR3: CASSVGREGDTQYF. The CDR3, as DNA: TGTGCCAGCAGCGTGGGGAGGGAGGGGGATACGCAGTATTTT.

V and J are TRBV29-1 and TRBJ1-2, with TRBD1 matching 9 bases. CDR3 length: 15 amino acids. CDR1 and CDR2 (germline): SQVTM, ANQGSEA. The V segment lost 4 bases and the J segment 7 bases; nucleotides outside the gene matches: 13. In DNA form, the CDR3 reads TGCAGCGTTGCACTAGGGACAGGGAGGTACGGTGGCTACACCTTC. Translated, it gives CSVALGTGRYGGYTF. Full variable domain (rest looked up from reference TRBV29-1 and TRBJ1-2): SAVISQKPSRDICQRGTSLTIQCQVDSQVTMMFWYRQQPGQSLTLIATANQGSEATYESGFVIDKFPISRPNLTFSTLTVSNMSPEDSSIYLCSVALGTGRYGGYTFGSGTRLTVV.

V usage is TRBV18 and J usage is TRBJ2-2; the match to TRBD2 covers 8 bases. Unmatched junction bases numbered 6, after V lost 0 bases and J lost 3 bases. CDR1 and CDR2 from the germline V gene are KGHSH and LQKENI. There are 17 residues in the CDR3. The CDR3 reads CASSPPWLAGYTGELFF. The CDR3 DNA reads TGTGCCAGCTCACCACCGTGGCTAGCGGGTTACACCGGGGAGCTGTTTTTT.

The chain is built from TRBV2 and TRBJ1-5; D is unresolved. V was trimmed by 1 base and J by 6 bases, leaving 7 bases between them. CDR3 size: 13 residues. CDR1 is SNHLY, CDR2 FYNNEI, per germline. CDR3: CASSEGEVQPQHF. In nucleotides, the CDR3 is TGTGCCAGCAGTGAAGGGGAGGTTCAGCCCCAGCATTTT.

J is TRBJ2-2 and V is TRBV7-6; TRBD2 matches at 11 bases. V shed 2 bases and J 0 bases; nucleotides not matched to a gene: 5. The CDR3 contains 18 residues. Germline loops: CDR1 SGHVS, CDR2 FNYEAQ. The CDR3 spells CASSLSVTSGANTGELFF. For the CDR3, the DNA is TGTGCCAGCAGCTTATCCGTGACTAGCGGGGCGAACACCGGGGAGCTGTTTTTT.

This clone was recorded once. The chain uses TRBV30 and TRBJ2-7; unclear D gene. Trimming cost V 4 bases and J 4 bases, with 11 bases left between them. The CDR3 is 12 residues long. Per germline, CDR1 GTSNPN and CDR2 SVGIG (reference sequence). CDR3 region: CAWTLSGYEQYF. The CDR3 DNA sequence: TGTGCCTGGACCCTGTCCGGGTACGAGCAGTACTTC.